This TCR beta chain originates from a study of blood T cell repertoires in COVID-19. Across the whole study: COVID-19 samples, acute and convalescent, were from the United States, Italy and Spain.

This CDR3 is built from 15 residues. Trimming removed 5 bases at V and 0 bases at J, with 16 bases between. CDR1 is SQVTM and CDR2 is ANQGSEA in the germline V gene. Participants were aged about 18 to 100 years from 24 US areas. Participants' own reports of clinical history determined their cohort assignment. Using immunoSEQ multiplex PCR, the repertoire was profiled, and TCRdb retains in-frame clones only, with some absent. The repertoire holds approximately 180,000 clones, with more than 75% as singletons. Source material: PBMCs or T cells enriched from blood (not recorded which). This clonotype was obtained from a woman in her forties or fifties with acute COVID-19. This rearrangement joins TRBV29-1 to TRBJ1-1, with a weak D call TRBD1 (5 bases). CDR3 loop: CSVFVRAKMNTEAFF. CDR3 nucleotide sequence: TGCAGCGTTTTTGTCAGGGCGAAAATGAACACTGAAGCTTTCTTT. The full variable domain, completed using reference TRBV29-1 and TRBJ1-1, is SAVISQKPSRDICQRGTSLTIQCQVDSQVTMMFWYRQQPGQSLTLIATANQGSEATYESGFVIDKFPISRPNLTFSTLTVSNMSPEDSSIYLCSVFVRAKMNTEAFFGQGTRLTVV.